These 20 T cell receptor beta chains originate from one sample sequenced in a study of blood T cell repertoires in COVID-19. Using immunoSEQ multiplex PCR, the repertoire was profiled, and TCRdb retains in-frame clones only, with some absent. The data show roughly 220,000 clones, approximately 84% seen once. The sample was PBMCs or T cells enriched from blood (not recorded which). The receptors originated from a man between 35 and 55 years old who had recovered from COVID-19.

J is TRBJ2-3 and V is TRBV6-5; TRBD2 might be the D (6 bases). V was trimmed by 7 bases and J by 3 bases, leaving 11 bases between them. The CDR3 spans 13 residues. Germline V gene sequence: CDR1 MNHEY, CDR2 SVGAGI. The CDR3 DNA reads TGTGCCAGCACAATACGGGGGACAGATACGCAGTATTTT. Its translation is CASTIRGTDTQYF.

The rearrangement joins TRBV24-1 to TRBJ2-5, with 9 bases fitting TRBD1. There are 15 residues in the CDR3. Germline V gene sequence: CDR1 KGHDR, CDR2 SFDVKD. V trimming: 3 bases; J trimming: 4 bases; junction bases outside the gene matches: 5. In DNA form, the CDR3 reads TGTGCCACCAGTGATCCCCAGACAGGGGGAGAGACCCAGTACTTC. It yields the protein CATSDPQTGGETQYF.

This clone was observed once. CDR3 protein: CAWKGPFPGMTDTQYF. The DNA of the CDR3 is TGTGCCTGGAAGGGTCCCTTCCCGGGGATGACAGATACGCAGTATTTT. The rearrangement joins TRBV30 to TRBJ2-3, with D possibly matching TRBD2 (5 bases). The CDR3 sequence is 16 residues long. The germline V gene has CDR1 GTSNPN and CDR2 SVGIG (reference sequence). The ends were cut back, 4 bases at V and 3 bases at J, with 20 bases in the middle.

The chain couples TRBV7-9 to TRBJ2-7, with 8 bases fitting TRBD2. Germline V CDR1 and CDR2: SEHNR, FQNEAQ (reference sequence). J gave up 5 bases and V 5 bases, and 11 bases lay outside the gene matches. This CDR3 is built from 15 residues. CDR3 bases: TGTGCCAGCAGCCCAGGAGTAGCGGGATTCGACGAGCAGTACTTC. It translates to CASSPGVAGFDEQYF.

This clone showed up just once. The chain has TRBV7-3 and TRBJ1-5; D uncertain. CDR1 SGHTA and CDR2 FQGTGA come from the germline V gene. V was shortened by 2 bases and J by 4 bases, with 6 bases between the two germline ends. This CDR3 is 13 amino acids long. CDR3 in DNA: TGTGCCAGCAGCTTAGAACTAAATCAGCCCCAGCATTTT. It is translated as CASSLELNQPQHF.

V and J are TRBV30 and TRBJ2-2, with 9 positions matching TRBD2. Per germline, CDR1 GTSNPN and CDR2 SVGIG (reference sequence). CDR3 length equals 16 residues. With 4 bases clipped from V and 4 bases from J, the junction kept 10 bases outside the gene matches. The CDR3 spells CAWIGLAGSSTGELFF. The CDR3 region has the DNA TGTGCCTGGATAGGCCTAGCGGGATCTTCCACCGGGGAGCTGTTTTTT. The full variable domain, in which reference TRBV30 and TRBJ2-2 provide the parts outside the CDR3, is SQTIHQWPATLVQPVGSPLSLECTVEGTSNPNLYWYRQAAGRGLQLLFYSVGIGQISSEVPQNLSASRPQDRQFILSSKKLLLSDSGFYLCAWIGLAGSSTGELFFGEGSRLTVL.

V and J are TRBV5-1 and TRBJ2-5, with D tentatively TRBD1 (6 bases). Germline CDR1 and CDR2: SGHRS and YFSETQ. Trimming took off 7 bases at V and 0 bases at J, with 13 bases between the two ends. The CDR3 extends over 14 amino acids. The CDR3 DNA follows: TGCGCCAGCGCCCGGGGACAAAACCAAGAGACCCAGTACTTC. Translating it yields CASARGQNQETQYF.

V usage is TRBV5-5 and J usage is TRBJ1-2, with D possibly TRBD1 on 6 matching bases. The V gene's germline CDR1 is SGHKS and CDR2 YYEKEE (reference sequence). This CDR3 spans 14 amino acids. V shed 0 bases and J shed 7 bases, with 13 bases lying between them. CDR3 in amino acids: CASSLGTEIGGYTF. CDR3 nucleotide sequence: TGTGCCAGCAGCTTGGGGACAGAGATCGGTGGCTACACCTTC. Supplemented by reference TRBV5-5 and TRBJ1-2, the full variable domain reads DAGVTQSPTHLIKTRGQQVTLRCSPISGHKSVSWYQQVLGQGPQFIFQYYEKEERGRGNFPDRFSARQFPNYSSELNVNALLLGDSALYLCASSLGTEIGGYTFGSGTRLTVV.

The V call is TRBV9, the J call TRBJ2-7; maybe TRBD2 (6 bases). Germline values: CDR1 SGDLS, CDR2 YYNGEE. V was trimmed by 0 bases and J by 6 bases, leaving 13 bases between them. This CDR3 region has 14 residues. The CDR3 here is CASSVGGGFPEQYF. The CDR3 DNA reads TGTGCCAGCAGCGTAGGAGGAGGGTTCCCCGAGCAGTACTTC.

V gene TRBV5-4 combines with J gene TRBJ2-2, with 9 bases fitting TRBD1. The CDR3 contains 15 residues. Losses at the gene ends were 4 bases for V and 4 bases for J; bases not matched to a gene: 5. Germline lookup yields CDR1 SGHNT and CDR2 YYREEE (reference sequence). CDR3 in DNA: TGTGCCAGCAGCCAAGGACAGGGGACCACCGGGGAGCTGTTTTTT. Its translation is CASSQGQGTTGELFF.

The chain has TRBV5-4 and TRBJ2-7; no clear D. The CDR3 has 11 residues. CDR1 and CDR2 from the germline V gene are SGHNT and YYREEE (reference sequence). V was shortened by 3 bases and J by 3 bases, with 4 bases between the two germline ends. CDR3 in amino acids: CASSSNYEQYF. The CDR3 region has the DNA TGTGCCAGCAGCTCTAACTACGAGCAGTACTTC.

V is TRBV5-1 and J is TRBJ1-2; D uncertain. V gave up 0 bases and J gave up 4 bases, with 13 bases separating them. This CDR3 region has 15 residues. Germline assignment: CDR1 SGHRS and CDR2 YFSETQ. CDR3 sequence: CASSLDPDTRYGYTF. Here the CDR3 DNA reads TGCGCCAGCAGCTTGGACCCCGACACCCGCTATGGCTACACCTTC.

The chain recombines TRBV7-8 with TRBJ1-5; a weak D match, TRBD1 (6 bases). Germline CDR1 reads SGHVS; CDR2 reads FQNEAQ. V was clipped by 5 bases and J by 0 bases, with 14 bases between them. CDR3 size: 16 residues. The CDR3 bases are TGTGCCAGCAGCCCGACGACAGGAAATAGCAATCAGCCCCAGCATTTT. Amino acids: CASSPTTGNSNQPQHF.

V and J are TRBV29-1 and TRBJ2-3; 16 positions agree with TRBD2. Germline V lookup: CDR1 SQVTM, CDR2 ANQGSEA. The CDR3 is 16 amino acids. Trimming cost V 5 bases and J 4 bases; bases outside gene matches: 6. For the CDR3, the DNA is TGCAGCGTTCCGACGGGACTAGCGGGGGGGGCAGATACGCAGTATTTT. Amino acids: CSVPTGLAGGADTQYF.

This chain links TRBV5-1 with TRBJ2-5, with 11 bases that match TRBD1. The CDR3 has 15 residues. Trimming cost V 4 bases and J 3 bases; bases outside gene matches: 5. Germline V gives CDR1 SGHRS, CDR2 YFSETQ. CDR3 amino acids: CASSPRTGGEETQYF. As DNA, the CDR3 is TGCGCCAGCAGCCCCCGGACAGGGGGCGAAGAGACCCAGTACTTC.

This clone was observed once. CDR3 residues: CASSGRKGNTIYF. CDR3 coding DNA: TGTGCCAGCAGCGGGAGGAAGGGAAACACCATATATTTT. This rearrangement joins TRBV7-9 to TRBJ1-3; D is uncertain. CDR3 length: 13 residues. Germline CDR1 is SEHNR and CDR2 is FQNEAQ (reference sequence). V dropped 5 bases and J dropped 4 bases, with 9 bases sitting between them.

The CDR3 DNA reads TGCGCCAGCAGCCAAGAAGCCTATGGCTACACCTTC. The encoded protein is CASSQEAYGYTF. This chain uses TRBV4-1 with TRBJ1-2; D is undetermined. Germline loops: CDR1 MGHRA, CDR2 YSYEKL. V was pared by 0 bases and J by 4 bases, with 3 bases between. This CDR3 is 12 amino acids long.

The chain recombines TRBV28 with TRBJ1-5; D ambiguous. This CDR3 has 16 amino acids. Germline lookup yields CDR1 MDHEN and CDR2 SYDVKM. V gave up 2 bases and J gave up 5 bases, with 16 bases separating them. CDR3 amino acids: CASSLGGVQTYQPQHF. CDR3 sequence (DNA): TGTGCCAGCAGTTTAGGAGGCGTACAGACCTATCAGCCCCAGCATTTT.

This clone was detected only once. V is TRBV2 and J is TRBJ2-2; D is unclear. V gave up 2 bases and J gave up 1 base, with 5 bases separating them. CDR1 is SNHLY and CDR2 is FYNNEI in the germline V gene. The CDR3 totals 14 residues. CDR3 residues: CASSELRNTGELFF. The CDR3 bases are TGTGCCAGCAGTGAACTACGGAACACCGGGGAGCTGTTTTTT.

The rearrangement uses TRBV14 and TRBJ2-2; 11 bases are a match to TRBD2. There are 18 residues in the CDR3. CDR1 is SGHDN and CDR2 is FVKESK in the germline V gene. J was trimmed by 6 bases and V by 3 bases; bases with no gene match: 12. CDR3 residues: CASSHRPSSGGPAGELFF. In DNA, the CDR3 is TGTGCCAGCAGCCACCGTCCCTCTAGCGGGGGGCCAGCCGGGGAGCTGTTTTTT.